The clone carrying this T cell receptor beta chain showed up many times. What it binds is not known. The data were obtained in a study of read filtering for tumor transcriptome and immune sequencing. Study-level information: Among patients, 17 to 20 were male and more than 11 female, aged roughly 45 to 80 (mean roughly 63).

V shed 5 bases and J shed 8 bases, with 10 bases lying between them. The CDR3 is 12 residues long. General study points: Sorted CD138-negative bone marrow cells were not purified T cells. IR-seq captured clonotypes deeper and more reliably than RNA-seq.

Molecular barcoded adaptors covering alpha/delta and beta/gamma chains were used on approximately 400 ng RNA. TCRdb itself ran the reads through MiXCR, one entry per CDR3 protein. The sample gives about 45,000 distinct CDR3 sequences, around 21% of which show up once; over 35% is in the top ten. What was sequenced was a population of CD138-negative cells sorted from bone marrow. This chain links TRBV12-3 or TRBV12-4 with TRBJ2-1; a possible D gene is TRBD1 (5 bases). This sequence was found in a donor at least 40 years old with multiple myeloma. This CDR3 reads CASSPQGDEQFF. The CDR3 nucleotides are TGTGCCAGCAGTCCGCAGGGTGATGAGCAGTTCTTC.